One T cell receptor (beta chain) is described in this entry. Repertoires were generated with immunoSEQ multiplex PCR, while TCRdb's copy carries only in-frame clones and drops some. The sample lists 45,000 to 60,000 clones; more than 80% were seen once. This sample is part of a study of T cell changes during pregnancy in multiple sclerosis. The V end was cut by 6 bases, the J end by 0 bases, with 9 bases between. Germline CDR1 and CDR2: MNHEY and SMNVEV (reference sequence). The CDR3 is made up of 15 amino acids. The sample consisted of CD8+ T cells from peripheral blood mononuclear cells, taken in the second trimester of pregnancy. The rearrangement joins TRBV27 to TRBJ2-6, with D perhaps TRBD1 (6 bases). The sequence derives from a female donor with multiple sclerosis, enrolled in a pregnancy study. The CDR3 region is CASRDSPSGANVLTF. In nucleotides, the CDR3 is TGTGCCAGCAGGGACAGCCCCTCTGGGGCCAACGTCCTGACTTTC.